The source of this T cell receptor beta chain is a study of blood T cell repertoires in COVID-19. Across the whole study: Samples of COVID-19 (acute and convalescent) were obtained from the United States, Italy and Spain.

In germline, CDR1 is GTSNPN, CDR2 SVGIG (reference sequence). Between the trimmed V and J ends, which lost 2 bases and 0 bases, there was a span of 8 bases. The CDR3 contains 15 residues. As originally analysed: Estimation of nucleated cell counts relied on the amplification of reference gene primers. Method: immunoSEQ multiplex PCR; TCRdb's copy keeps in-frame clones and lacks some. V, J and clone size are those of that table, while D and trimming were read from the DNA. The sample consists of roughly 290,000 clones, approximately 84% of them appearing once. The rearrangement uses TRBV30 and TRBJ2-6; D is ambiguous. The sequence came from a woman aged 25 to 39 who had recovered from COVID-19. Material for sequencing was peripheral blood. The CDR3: CAWSSGVSGANVLTF. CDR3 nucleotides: TGTGCCTGGAGTTCCGGAGTCTCTGGGGCCAACGTCCTGACTTTC.